The 10 T cell receptor beta chains below were found in one sample sequenced in a study of cytomegalovirus exposure and HLA in healthy donors. With 60 Vbeta and 13 Jbeta primers, the PCR was carried out. The data were produced by immunoSEQ multiplex PCR, yet TCRdb's version contains in-frame clones alone and is incomplete. In the table there are 210,000 or so clones, about 85% of which are singletons. Sequenced: PBMCs. These receptor sequences come from a girl aged 2-10 years in good health and CMV-seronegative.

This chain links TRBV7-3 with TRBJ2-3; TRBD1 aligns across 8 bases. V was pared by 2 bases and J by 7 bases, with 11 bases of the junction left unmatched. Germline loops: CDR1 SGHTA, CDR2 FQGTGA. This CDR3 is 16 amino acids long. The CDR3 loop reads CASSLGGVTGGYTQYF. In DNA form, the CDR3 reads TGTGCCAGCAGCTTAGGGGGTGTTACAGGGGGTTATACGCAGTATTTT.

The rearrangement uses TRBV2 and TRBJ1-5; 7 bases match TRBD1. The CDR3 has 15 residues. Germline V gives CDR1 SNHLY, CDR2 FYNNEI. Trimming took 5 bases from V and 1 from J; bases not matched to a gene: 5. The CDR3 loop reads CASSNDRVSNQPQHF. The CDR3 bases are TGTGCCAGCAGTAACGACAGGGTGAGCAATCAGCCCCAGCATTTT.

The chain combines TRBV7-9 with TRBJ2-1; D gene uncertain. The length of the CDR3 is 14 residues. Deletions cut 1 base from V and 8 bases from J, with 12 bases between. Germline lookup yields CDR1 SEHNR and CDR2 FQNEAQ (reference sequence). The CDR3 here is CASSLVLTTHEQFF. In DNA, the CDR3 is TGTGCCAGCAGCTTAGTATTAACCACACATGAGCAGTTCTTC. The whole variable domain, remainder taken from reference TRBV7-9 and TRBJ2-1, is DTGVSQNPRHKITKRGQNVTFRCDPISEHNRLYWYRQTLGQGPEFLTYFQNEAQLEKSRLLSDRFSAERPKGSFSTLEIQRTEQGDSAMYLCASSLVLTTHEQFFGPGTRLTVL.

The chain has TRBV25-1 and TRBJ2-3, with D uncertain. The CDR3 extends over 15 amino acids. Per the germline V gene, CDR1 is MGHDK and CDR2 is SYGVNS. Trimming removed 1 base at V and 1 base at J, with 9 bases between. For the CDR3, the DNA is TGTGCCAGCAGTGAATCCAGCGTTCGCACAGATACGCAGTATTTT. Translation: CASSESSVRTDTQYF.

V usage is TRBV7-5 and J usage is TRBJ2-1; the tabulated D call, TRBD2, remains unverified against the DNA. TRBV7-5 is given as a pseudogene. The CDR3 covers 15 residues. The CDR3 region has the DNA TGTGAGCGGGGGGAACTCCCTAGCTCCTACAATGAGCAGTTCTTC. This translates into CERGELPSSYNEQFF.

CDR3 sequence (DNA): TGTGCCAGTAGTATAAAGGGGGGGGGCTCCTACAATGAGCAGTTCTTC. The encoded protein is CASSIKGGGSYNEQFF. J is TRBJ2-1 and V is TRBV19; a weak D match, TRBD2 (7 bases). The CDR3 length is 16 residues. CDR1 LNHDA and CDR2 SQIVND come from the germline V gene (reference sequence). V was shortened by 2 bases and J by 0 bases, with 11 bases between the two germline ends. The entire variable domain, with the rest obtained from reference TRBV19 and TRBJ2-1, is as follows: DGGITQSPKYLFRKEGQNVTLSCEQNLNHDAMYWYRQDPGQGLRLIYYSQIVNDFQKGDIAEGYSVSREKKESFPLTVTSAQKNPTAFYLCASSIKGGGSYNEQFFGPGTRLTVL.

This clone occurred a few times. The chain employs TRBV4-1 and TRBJ2-2, with 9 bases fitting TRBD2. The CDR3 sequence is 15 residues long. V trimming: 5 bases; J trimming: 7 bases; junction bases outside the gene matches: 8. Germline CDR1 MGHRA, CDR2 YSYEKL. The CDR3 sequence: CASSYLAGKSGELFF. DNA for the CDR3: TGCGCCAGCAGCTATCTAGCGGGGAAGAGCGGGGAGCTGTTTTTT.

The chain recombines TRBV10-2 with TRBJ2-7; 7 bases are a match to TRBD2. The germline V gene encodes CDR1 WSHSY and CDR2 SAAADI. The CDR3 loop spans 15 amino acids. The ends lost 5 bases at V and 0 bases at J; junction bases unmatched: 7. CDR3 in amino acids: CASSYLAANSYEQYF. The DNA of the CDR3 is TGCGCCAGCAGTTACCTAGCGGCGAACTCCTACGAGCAGTACTTC.

The chain carries TRBV5-8 and TRBJ1-4; 8 nucleotides line up with TRBD1. The germline V gene encodes CDR1 SGHTS and CDR2 YDEGEE. Trimming took 2 bases from V and 2 from J; bases not matched to a gene: 5. The CDR3 is made up of 16 amino acids. CDR3 sequence (DNA): TGTGCCAGCAGCTTAGGACAGGGTGTGACTAATGAAAAACTGTTTTTT. Protein product: CASSLGQGVTNEKLFF.

The chain combines TRBV5-4 with TRBJ1-1, with TRBD1 matching over 9 bases. With V trimmed by 4 bases and J by 0 bases, 4 bases remained unmatched. Germline assignment: CDR1 SGHNT and CDR2 YYREEE (reference sequence). This CDR3 spans 15 amino acids. The CDR3 bases are TGTGCCAGCAGCCCTGGACAGGGGATGAACACTGAAGCTTTCTTT. This encodes CASSPGQGMNTEAFF. The variable domain in full, completed from reference TRBV5-4 and TRBJ1-1, reads ETGVTQSPTHLIKTRGQQVTLRCSSQSGHNTVSWYQQALGQGPQFIFQYYREEENGRGNFPPRFSGLQFPNYSSELNVNALELDDSALYLCASSPGQGMNTEAFFGQGTRLTVV.